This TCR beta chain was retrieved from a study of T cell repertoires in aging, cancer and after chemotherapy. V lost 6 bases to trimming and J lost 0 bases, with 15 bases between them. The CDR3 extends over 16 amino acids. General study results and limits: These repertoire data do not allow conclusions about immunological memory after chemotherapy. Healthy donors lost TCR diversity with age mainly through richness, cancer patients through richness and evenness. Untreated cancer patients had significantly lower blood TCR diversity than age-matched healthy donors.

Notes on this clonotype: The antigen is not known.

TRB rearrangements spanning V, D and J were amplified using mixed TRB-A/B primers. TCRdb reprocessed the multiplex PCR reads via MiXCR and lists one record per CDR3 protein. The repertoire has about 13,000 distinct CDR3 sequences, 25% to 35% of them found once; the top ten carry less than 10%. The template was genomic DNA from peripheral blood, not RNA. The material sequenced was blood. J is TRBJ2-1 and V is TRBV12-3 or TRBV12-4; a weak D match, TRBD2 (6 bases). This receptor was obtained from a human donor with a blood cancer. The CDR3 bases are TGTGCCAGCAGCCGATCGGCGGGGAGCTCCTACAATGAGCAGTTCTTC. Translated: CASSRSAGSSYNEQFF.